This T cell receptor (beta chain) was profiled in a study of T cell repertoires in cytomegalovirus infection. Background on the study: An indication of both CMV infection and matching HLA type came from public TCR beta signatures. General study findings and limits: There were carriers of CMV plus the relevant HLA, and cumulative public TCR beta family frequency identified them. CMV-specific TCR beta clonotypes restricted by HLA-C were the ones dominating the ex vivo response.

Looked up from germline, CDR1 is DFQATT and CDR2 is SNEGSKA (reference sequence). The CDR3 runs 14 residues. On this clonotype: As yet, its antigen is unknown. At one boundary the junction diverges from the germline segment, which might be a read error.

One entry per CDR3 protein, called by TCRdb with MiXCR from the reads. This sample yields around 280,000 distinct CDR3 sequences, of which about 9.2% are seen a single time; over 2.5% belongs to the top ten. The sequenced material came from PBMCs. This TCR was recovered from a human donor in good health (CMV status not recorded). Some clones in this sample may be carry-over from other donors' samples. This rearrangement joins TRBV20-1 to TRBJ2-3, with TRBD2 matching over 10 bases. Here the CDR3 reads CSATERGGLDTLYF. CDR3 coding DNA: TGCAGTGCTACGGAGCGGGGGGGCCTAGATACGCTGTATTTT.